The 11 T cell receptor beta chains reported below all come from one sample, sequenced in a study of response to subunit inactivated influenza vaccine. TCRdb analysed the RT-PCR reads with MiXCR anew, one entry per CDR3 protein. This table holds around 580,000 distinct CDR3 sequences, 14% found once. The specimen comprised PBMCs from blood, sampled approximately 13 days after vaccination. These receptors were obtained from a man aged 50-60 years who received an inactivated influenza vaccine.

This clonotype was found a few times. V gene TRBV20-1 combines with J gene TRBJ2-7; D gene uncertain. This CDR3 is 14 amino acids long. CDR1 and CDR2 (germline): DFQATT, SNEGSKA (reference sequence). Trimming stripped 4 bases from V and 6 bases from J, with 19 bases between. The DNA for the CDR3 is TGCAGTGCTACCCCCGCGACCACGGTTGCCGAGCAGTACTTC. Translation gives CSATPATTVAEQYF.

There are many counts of this clonotype. DNA of the CDR3: TGCAGTGCTGATGAGGACAGCTCCTACGAGCAGTACTTC. Its protein is CSADEDSSYEQYF. The chain links TRBV20-1 to TRBJ2-7; maybe TRBD1 (6 bases). V lost 5 bases and J lost 0, with 11 bases in between. The CDR3 length is 13 residues. The germline V gene encodes CDR1 DFQATT and CDR2 SNEGSKA (reference sequence).

The table lists this clonotype with many counts. The chain is built from TRBV7-2 and TRBJ2-7, with unresolved D. This CDR3 region has 12 residues. The germline gives CDR1 SGHTA, CDR2 FQGNSA. Trimming took off 6 bases at V and 2 bases at J, with 8 bases between the two ends. The CDR3: CASRAVTYEQYF. CDR3 coding DNA: TGTGCCAGCAGGGCAGTAACCTACGAGCAGTACTTC.

This clonotype appeared a single time. The genes are TRBV10-3 and TRBJ2-3; D might be TRBD1 or TRBD2, each matching 6 bases. Deletions cut 7 bases from V and 5 bases from J, with 13 bases between. This CDR3 contains 13 residues. Germline loops: CDR1 ENHRY, CDR2 SYGVKD. The CDR3 sequence: CAITGVGGDTQYF. The DNA for the CDR3 is TGTGCCATCACGGGAGTAGGGGGAGATACGCAGTATTTT.

This clonotype showed up just a few times. The chain is built from TRBV12-3 or TRBV12-4 and TRBJ2-2; 7 bases map to TRBD2. CDR3 length: 14 residues. V lost 6 bases to trimming and J lost 6 bases; unmatched junction nucleotides: 7. The CDR3 nucleotides read TGTGCCAGCAGATCCGGGGACTATTCCGGGGAGCTGTTTTTT. This gives the protein CASRSGDYSGELFF.

This sequence joins TRBV5-1 and TRBJ2-2, with 8 bases lining up with TRBD1. CDR3 length: 13 amino acids. Germline V lookup: CDR1 SGHRS, CDR2 YFSETQ. V shed 6 bases, J shed 4 bases, and the junction held 2 bases outside the gene matches. CDR3 sequence: CASIGQGTGELFF. The CDR3 DNA reads TGCGCCAGCATCGGACAGGGCACCGGGGAGCTGTTTTTT.

The rearrangement links TRBV5-1 to TRBJ2-5; 12 bases fit TRBD1. The germline gives CDR1 SGHRS, CDR2 YFSETQ. V shed 2 bases and J 5 bases; nucleotides not matched to a gene: 7. CDR3 length: 16 amino acids. This CDR3 reads CASSFMGQGAKETQYF. Here the CDR3 DNA reads TGCGCCAGCAGCTTTATGGGACAGGGGGCTAAGGAGACCCAGTACTTC.

As to this clonotype: Being one base from a much bigger clone, this may be a read error. The V and J genes are TRBV12-3 or TRBV12-4 and TRBJ1-4, with D perhaps TRBD1 (6 bases). CDR3 size: 15 residues. Here the CDR3 reads CASGGGVITDEKLFF. The CDR3 coding sequence is TGTGCCAGCGGGGGCGGGGTGATAACTGATGAAAAACTGTTTTTT.

This clonotype was seen a handful of times. This sequence joins TRBV15 and TRBJ2-3, with TRBD2 identical over 12 bases. The germline V gene has CDR1 LNHNV and CDR2 YYDKDF (reference sequence). There are 16 residues in the CDR3. Trimming cost V 3 bases and J 6 bases; bases outside gene matches: 7. DNA for the CDR3: TGTGCCACCAGCAGGCTAGCGGGGGGGGGTAAGGATACGCAGTATTTT. Its translation: CATSRLAGGGKDTQYF.

In its sample, this clonotype was seen many times. The chain is built from TRBV30 and TRBJ1-6; D not resolved. The CDR3 is made up of 13 amino acids. V gave up 1 base and J gave up 7 bases, with 8 bases separating them. Germline V gene data show CDR1 as GTSNPN and CDR2 as SVGIG (reference sequence). DNA of the CDR3: TGTGCCTGGAGTGCCGGGATCAATTCACCCCTCCACTTT. Its protein product is CAWSAGINSPLHF.

Comment on this clonotype: A read error may explain this, as a much larger clone is one base away. DNA of the CDR3: TGTGCCAGCAGTTACGGGCCAGACTATGGCTACACCTTC. The encoded protein is CASSYGPDYGYTF. This rearrangement joins TRBV6-5 to TRBJ1-2, with no clear D. The CDR3 consists of 13 residues. V was trimmed by 2 bases and J by 3 bases, leaving 7 bases between them. CDR1 MNHEY and CDR2 SVGAGI come from the germline V gene.